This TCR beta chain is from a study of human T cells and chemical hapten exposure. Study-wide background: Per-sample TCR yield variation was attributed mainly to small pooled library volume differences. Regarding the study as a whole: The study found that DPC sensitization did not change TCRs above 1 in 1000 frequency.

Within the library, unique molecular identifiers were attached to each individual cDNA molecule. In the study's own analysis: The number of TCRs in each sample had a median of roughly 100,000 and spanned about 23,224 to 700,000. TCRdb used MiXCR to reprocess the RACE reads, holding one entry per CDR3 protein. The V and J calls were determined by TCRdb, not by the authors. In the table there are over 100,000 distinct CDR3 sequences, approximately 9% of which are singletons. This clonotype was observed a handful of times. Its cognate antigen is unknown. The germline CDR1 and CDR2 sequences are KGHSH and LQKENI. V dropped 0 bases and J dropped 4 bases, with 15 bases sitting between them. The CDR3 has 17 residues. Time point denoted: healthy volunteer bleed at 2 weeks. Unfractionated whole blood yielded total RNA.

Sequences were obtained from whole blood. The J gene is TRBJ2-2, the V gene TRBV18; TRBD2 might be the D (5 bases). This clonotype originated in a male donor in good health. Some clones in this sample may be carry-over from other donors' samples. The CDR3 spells CASSPPNVPGSTGELFF. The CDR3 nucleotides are TGTGCCAGCTCACCACCAAATGTGCCGGGGAGCACCGGGGAGCTGTTTTTT.